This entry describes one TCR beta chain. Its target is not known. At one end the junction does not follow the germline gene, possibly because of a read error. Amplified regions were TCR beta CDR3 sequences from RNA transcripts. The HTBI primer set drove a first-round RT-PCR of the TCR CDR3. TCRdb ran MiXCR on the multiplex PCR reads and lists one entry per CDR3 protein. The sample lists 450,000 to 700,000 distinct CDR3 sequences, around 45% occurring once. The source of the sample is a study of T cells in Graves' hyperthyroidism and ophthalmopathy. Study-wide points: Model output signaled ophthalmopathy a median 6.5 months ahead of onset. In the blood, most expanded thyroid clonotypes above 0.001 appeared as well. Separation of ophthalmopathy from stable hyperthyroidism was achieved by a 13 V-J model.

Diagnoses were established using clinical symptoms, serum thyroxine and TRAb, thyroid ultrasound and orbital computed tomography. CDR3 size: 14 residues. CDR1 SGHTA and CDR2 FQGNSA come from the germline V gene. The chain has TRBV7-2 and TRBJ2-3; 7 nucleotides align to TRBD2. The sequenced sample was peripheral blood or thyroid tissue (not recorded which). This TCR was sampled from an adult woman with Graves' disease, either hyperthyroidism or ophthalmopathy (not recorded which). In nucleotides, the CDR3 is TGTGCCGGCAGCTTCACCAGCGGGAAGGATACGCAGTATTTT. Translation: CAGSFTSGKDTQYF.